This TCR beta chain was captured by sequencing in a study of T cell responses to AZD1222 COVID-19 vaccine. On this clone itself: Its antigen is unidentified.

Sequencing was performed with immunoSEQ multiplex PCR; in TCRdb, only in-frame clones are kept and a portion is missing. Here the sample spans over 110,000 clones, about 91% being singletons. This CDR3 has 14 residues. Germline V CDR1 and CDR2: SGHKS, YYEKEE (reference sequence). V shed 5 bases and J shed 7 bases, with 18 bases lying between them. Study-level points and caveats: White British ancestry dominated among donors, who included more females, and clonal diversity was possibly underestimated. In the spike-specific TCR repertoire, nearly half reportedly target unmutated variant regions. At baseline, seropositivity was found in only 5 to 7 AZD1222 recipients.

This clonotype originated in an adult who received the AZD1222 COVID-19 vaccine. The chain combines TRBV5-5 with TRBJ1-1; a possible D gene is TRBD1 (6 bases). This specimen was peripheral blood, taken 28 days after the second AZD1222 dose. The CDR3 DNA is TGTGCCAGCAGTTACACAGGGTCTACGCTTGAAGCTTTCTTT. Amino acid sequence: CASSYTGSTLEAFF.